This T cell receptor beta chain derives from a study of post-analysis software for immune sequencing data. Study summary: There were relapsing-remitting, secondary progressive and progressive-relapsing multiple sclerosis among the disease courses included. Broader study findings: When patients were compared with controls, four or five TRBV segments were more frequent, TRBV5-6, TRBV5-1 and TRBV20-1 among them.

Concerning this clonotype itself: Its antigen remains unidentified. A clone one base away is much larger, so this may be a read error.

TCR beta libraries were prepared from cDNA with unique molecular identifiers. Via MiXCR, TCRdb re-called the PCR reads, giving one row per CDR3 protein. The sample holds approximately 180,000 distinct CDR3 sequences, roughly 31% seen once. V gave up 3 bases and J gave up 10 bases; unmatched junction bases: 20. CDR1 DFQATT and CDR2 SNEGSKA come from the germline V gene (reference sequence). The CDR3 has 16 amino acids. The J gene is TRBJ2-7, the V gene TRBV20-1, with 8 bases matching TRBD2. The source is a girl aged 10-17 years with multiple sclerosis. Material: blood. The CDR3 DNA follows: TGCAGTGCTAGTCCGGGACTAGGGGCCAACGGCGAGATCCAGTACTTC. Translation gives CSASPGLGANGEIQYF.